This T cell receptor beta chain was sequenced during a study of early T cells in non-severe SARS-CoV-2 infection. Turning to the study itself: Unpaired chains resulted from sequencing bulk RNA of unsorted whole blood. General study points: VDJdb-based matching was biased toward anti-spike CD8 responses and missed private and CD4 specificities.

This clonotype was seen repeatedly, ten times or more. No antigen is known for it. CDR3 length: 14 amino acids. V gave up 2 bases and J gave up 7 bases, with 12 bases separating them. Unique molecular identifiers were attached to individual cDNA molecules. TCRdb called the 5' RACE reads again in MiXCR, with one record for every CDR3 protein. The repertoire has about 35,000 distinct CDR3 sequences, under 8% of them found once; the top ten carry 5% to 6.5%. The V call is TRBV12-3 or TRBV12-4, the J call TRBJ1-5, with D perhaps matching TRBD1 (5 bases). This sequence originates from an adult who was a healthcare worker with PCR-confirmed SARS-CoV-2 infection or an uninfected control (not recorded which). The specimen sequenced was whole blood. The CDR3 DNA reads as TGTGCCAGCAGTTTAAGGGGTAGGCTGCAGCCCCAGCATTTT. Encoded protein: CASSLRGRLQPQHF.